Presented here are 15 T cell receptor beta chains from one specimen sequenced in a study of OX40 agonist ivuxolimab in advanced cancers. Sequencing used immunoSEQ multiplex PCR; TCRdb keeps in-frame clones, though not all of them. In the table there are 60,000 or so clones, approximately 85% of which are singletons. Source: CD4+ or CD8+ T cells sorted from blood, taken in a trial of the OX40 agonist ivuxolimab. The receptors originated from an adult with an advanced solid tumor such as melanoma, head and neck, liver or kidney cancer.

This chain connects TRBV28 to TRBJ1-2; D not resolved. Germline loops: CDR1 MDHEN, CDR2 SYDVKM. The CDR3 is 12 residues long. The V and J ends lost 6 bases and 3 bases respectively, with 8 bases between them. The CDR3 region has the DNA TGTGCCAGCAGAACTCCTCACTATGGCTACACCTTC. Amino acid sequence: CASRTPHYGYTF.

The sample holds one count of this clone. The V gene is TRBV2, the J gene TRBJ1-2, with 7 positions matching TRBD1. Per germline, CDR1 SNHLY and CDR2 FYNNEI. The CDR3 sequence is 17 residues long. The V gene end was trimmed by 8 bases and the J gene end by 0 bases; junction bases not matched to a gene: 15. The CDR3: CASRSRTGLSSNYGYTF. Here the CDR3 DNA reads TGTGCCAGCCGATCGAGGACAGGACTCTCTTCTAACTATGGCTACACCTTC.

The chain joins TRBV29-1 to TRBJ2-1; D is uncertain. The germline V gene has CDR1 SQVTM and CDR2 ANQGSEA. Trimming removed 8 bases at V and 4 bases at J, with 15 bases between. CDR3 length: 13 amino acids. This CDR3 is CSLASWRYNEQFF. The CDR3 nucleotides are TGCAGCCTGGCCTCCTGGAGATACAATGAGCAGTTCTTC.

The chain combines TRBV10-1 with TRBJ1-1; tentative D call: TRBD1 (6 bases). This CDR3 has 15 amino acids. Germline V gene sequence: CDR1 WNHNN, CDR2 SYGVQD (reference sequence). Trimming cost V 10 bases and J 0 bases, with 18 bases left between them. Here the CDR3 reads CATVGGAGMNTEAFF. In DNA, the CDR3 is TGCGCCACCGTCGGGGGGGCCGGGATGAACACTGAAGCTTTCTTT.

CDR3 sequence reads: CASSRDSGEAFF. The CDR3 DNA follows: TGTGCCAGCTCTCGGGACAGTGGTGAAGCTTTCTTT. This chain connects TRBV18 to TRBJ1-1; 7 positions match TRBD1. The CDR3 covers 12 residues. J was trimmed by 7 bases and V by 6 bases; bases with no gene match: 5. Germline values: CDR1 KGHSH, CDR2 LQKENI.

By sample fraction, this clone is medium-sized. The V and J genes are TRBV7-9 and TRBJ1-2; weak D call: TRBD1 (5 bases). The CDR3 totals 12 residues. The V end was cut by 8 bases, the J end by 5 bases, with 12 bases between. Germline CDR1 and CDR2: SEHNR and FQNEAQ (reference sequence). CDR3 protein: CASSGTEYGYTF. DNA for the CDR3: TGTGCCAGCTCGGGGACGGAATATGGCTACACCTTC.

The chain uses TRBV10-3 and TRBJ2-5; D remains ambiguous. V lost 9 bases to trimming and J lost 0 bases, with 14 bases between them. CDR1 ENHRY and CDR2 SYGVKD come from the germline V gene. This CDR3 has 14 residues. The CDR3 bases are TGTGCCATAAGAGGATCGCAGGACCAAGAGACCCAGTACTTC. Protein: CAIRGSQDQETQYF.

In this sample, this clone turned up a few times. This rearrangement joins TRBV4-3 to TRBJ1-5; D is possibly TRBD1 (6 bases). The V end was cut by 0 bases, the J end by 4 bases, with 13 bases between. The V gene's germline CDR1 is LGHNA and CDR2 YSLEER. This CDR3 has 16 residues. Here the CDR3 DNA reads TGCGCCAGCAGCCAAGAGGAGGGGCAGGGGAATCAGCCCCAGCATTTT. Its translation is CASSQEEGQGNQPQHF.

The chain couples TRBV28 to TRBJ2-7; D ambiguous. The CDR3 runs 14 residues. CDR1 is MDHEN and CDR2 is SYDVKM in the germline V gene. V gave up 6 bases and J gave up 0 bases, with 12 bases separating them. In DNA form, the CDR3 reads TGTGCCAGCAGCTTTCTGGTTCCCTCCTACGAGCAGTACTTC. Protein sequence: CASSFLVPSYEQYF. Full variable domain (rest looked up from reference TRBV28 and TRBJ2-7): DVKVTQSSRYLVKRTGEKVFLECVQDMDHENMFWYRQDPGLGLRLIYFSYDVKMKEKGDIPEGYSVSREKKERFSLILESASTNQTSMYLCASSFLVPSYEQYFGPGTRLTVT.

This clone came up a few times. V usage is TRBV11-2 and J usage is TRBJ1-5; tentative D call: TRBD1 (6 bases). V was cut by 0 bases and J by 13 bases, with 13 bases left in between. Germline CDR1 is SGHAT and CDR2 is FQNNGV. The CDR3 consists of 13 residues. CDR3 residues: CASSLDPGGAQHF. CDR3 nucleotide sequence: TGTGCCAGCAGCTTAGATCCCGGGGGGGCACAGCATTTT.

This clone was detected only a few times. The chain employs TRBV7-9 and TRBJ2-1; D could derive from TRBD1 or TRBD2 (6 bases each). Germline CDR1 is SEHNR and CDR2 is FQNEAQ (reference sequence). The CDR3 contains 16 residues. Trimming stripped 1 base from V and 7 bases from J, with 17 bases between. The CDR3 sequence is CASSLVGGGLKNEQFF. The DNA of the CDR3 is TGTGCCAGCAGCTTAGTAGGAGGGGGACTGAAGAATGAGCAGTTCTTC.

The chain carries TRBV5-4 and TRBJ1-2, with D possibly TRBD1 on 5 matching bases. Germline assignment: CDR1 SGHNT and CDR2 YYREEE (reference sequence). The V end was cut by 5 bases, the J end by 0 bases, with 14 bases between. The CDR3 runs 15 residues. Here the CDR3 DNA reads TGTGCCAGCAGTCGCCCCGGGGGAGCTAACTATGGCTACACCTTC. The encoded protein is CASSRPGGANYGYTF.

The chain is built from TRBV19 and TRBJ2-2, with TRBD1 matching 9 bases. Germline V CDR1 and CDR2: LNHDA, SQIVND (reference sequence). The V and J ends lost 6 bases and 6 bases, in that order; junction bases with no gene match: 5. The CDR3 is made up of 14 amino acids. CDR3 coding DNA: TGTGCCAGTAGAACCGGGACAGGGTCCGGGGAGCTGTTTTTT. It specifies CASRTGTGSGELFF.

The chain links TRBV28 to TRBJ1-4; 11 positions match TRBD1. CDR1 MDHEN and CDR2 SYDVKM come from the germline V gene. This CDR3 contains 17 residues. V lost 5 bases to trimming and J lost 8 bases; unmatched junction nucleotides: 13. In DNA form, the CDR3 reads TGTGCCAGCAGTCTGGACAGGGGGCTACCGTTTAGGGAAAAACTGTTTTTT. Protein: CASSLDRGLPFREKLFF.

V gene TRBV21-1 combines with J gene TRBJ2-7; the D call in the table, TRBD1, was not verified against the DNA. TRBV21-1 is a pseudogene locus. The CDR3 extends over 13 amino acids. DNA for the CDR3: TGTGCCAGCAGCAGGGGGACAGTCTACGAGCAGTACTTC. It translates to CASSRGTVYEQYF.